Each of the 26 T cell receptor beta chains below was sequenced from the same sample in a study of blood T cell repertoires in COVID-19. Sequencing was performed with immunoSEQ multiplex PCR; in TCRdb, only in-frame clones are kept and a portion is missing. The top ten clones hold 15% to 20% of a sample with tens of thousands of clones, around nine tenths of them seen once. Source material: peripheral blood. These receptor sequences come from a human donor with acute or convalescent COVID-19. The donor label of this sample is uncertain.

The CDR3 loop is CASSQDGPPFGRGGTYEQYF. The DNA of the CDR3 is TGTGCCAGCAGCCAAGATGGGCCCCCCTTTGGCAGGGGTGGGACCTACGAGCAGTACTTC. The chain uses TRBV3-1 (or the pseudogene TRBV3-2) and TRBJ2-7; perhaps TRBD1 as D (6 bases). Trimming removed 0 bases from V and 2 bases from J, with 26 bases in between. CDR1 LGHDT and CDR2 YNNKEL come from the germline V gene (reference sequence). The CDR3 loop spans 20 amino acids.

The chain combines TRBV6-5 with TRBJ1-1, with 11 bases matching TRBD1. The length of the CDR3 is 14 residues. CDR1 and CDR2 (germline): MNHEY, SVGAGI. The J segment lost 6 bases and the V segment lost 7 bases, leaving 7 bases of the junction unmatched. The CDR3 coding sequence is TGTGCCAGCACCCGAGGGGGACAGGGGGCTGAAGCTTTCTTT. Its translation is CASTRGGQGAEAFF.

The chain joins TRBV6-5 to TRBJ1-1, with D possibly being TRBD1 (5 bases). The CDR3 has 13 amino acids. The V end was cut by 5 bases, the J end by 3 bases, with 10 bases between. Germline CDR1 is MNHEY and CDR2 is SVGAGI. The CDR3 loop reads CASSPRGDTEAFF. The DNA for the CDR3 is TGTGCCAGCAGTCCTCGGGGGGACACTGAAGCTTTCTTT.

The chain couples TRBV24-1 to TRBJ2-2, with no clear D. The V end lost 3 bases, the J end lost 8 bases, and 9 bases lay between the germline ends. The germline gives CDR1 KGHDR, CDR2 SFDVKD. CDR3 length: 13 amino acids. CDR3 nucleotides: TGTGCCACCAGTGATCCGAGGTTTGGGGAGCTGTTTTTT. Protein product: CATSDPRFGELFF.

The chain combines TRBV5-4 with TRBJ2-7; TRBD2 agrees at 10 bases. From germline, CDR1 is SGHNT and CDR2 YYREEE (reference sequence). The ends lost 4 bases at V and 7 bases at J; junction bases unmatched: 17. This CDR3 has 17 amino acids. CDR3 nucleotides: TGTGCCAGCAGCCCCTCCCCTCTCAGCGGGGGGGCGGGAGAGCAGTACTTC. Its translation is CASSPSPLSGGAGEQYF. Full variable domain (remainder filled in from reference TRBV5-4 and TRBJ2-7): ETGVTQSPTHLIKTRGQQVTLRCSSQSGHNTVSWYQQALGQGPQFIFQYYREEENGRGNFPPRFSGLQFPNYSSELNVNALELDDSALYLCASSPSPLSGGAGEQYFGPGTRLTVT.

The chain recombines TRBV6-5 with TRBJ2-5; D unclear. The length of the CDR3 is 15 residues. V lost 6 bases, J lost 5 bases, and 19 bases lay in between. Germline V gene lookup returns CDR1 MNHEY and CDR2 SVGAGI. The CDR3 coding sequence is TGTGCCAGCAGCCTCTCGGTGGGCCCTGTGGAGACCCAGTACTTC. This encodes CASSLSVGPVETQYF.

V gene TRBV24-1 combines with J gene TRBJ2-6; TRBD1 agrees at 7 bases. The CDR3 has 18 amino acids. The germline V gene encodes CDR1 KGHDR and CDR2 SFDVKD. Unmatched junction bases numbered 10, after V lost 3 bases and J lost 3 bases. For the CDR3, the DNA is TGTGCCACCAGTGATCCTGGGACAGCTGACTATGGGGCCAACGTCCTGACTTTC. Its protein product is CATSDPGTADYGANVLTF.

This chain uses TRBV5-4 with TRBJ1-1; 7 bases fit TRBD1. CDR1 is SGHNT and CDR2 is YYREEE in the germline V gene (reference sequence). The CDR3 runs to 12 residues. V lost 6 bases to trimming and J lost 6 bases; unmatched junction nucleotides: 5. Here the CDR3 reads CASNVQGAEAFF. CDR3 nucleotide sequence: TGTGCCAGCAATGTCCAGGGGGCTGAAGCTTTCTTT.

The chain couples TRBV6-5 to TRBJ2-1; D call uncertain. CDR3 size: 16 residues. Looked up from germline, CDR1 is MNHEY and CDR2 is SVGAGI. The V end was cut by 2 bases, the J end by 2 bases, with 13 bases between. The CDR3 DNA sequence: TGTGCCAGCAGTTACGAAGCGCTAAGGCCCTACAATGAGCAGTTCTTC. Translated: CASSYEALRPYNEQFF.

This clone was counted once. This chain links TRBV27 with TRBJ1-6, with D uncertain. The CDR3 runs to 14 residues. Per the germline V gene, CDR1 is MNHEY and CDR2 is SMNVEV (reference sequence). V gave up 4 bases and J gave up 7 bases, with 11 bases separating them. As DNA, the CDR3 is TGTGCCAGCAGTTCCCCGGGGAACAATTCACCCCTCCACTTT. Protein product: CASSSPGNNSPLHF.

This chain joins TRBV2 and TRBJ1-5; no definite D call. Germline-derived CDR1 and CDR2 are SNHLY and FYNNEI. CDR3 length: 14 residues. Trimming took 3 bases from V and 3 from J, leaving 9 bases between them. CDR3 amino acids: CASSDGGVNQPQHF. The CDR3, as DNA: TGTGCCAGCAGTGATGGTGGAGTCAATCAGCCCCAGCATTTT. The variable domain in full, with the rest retrieved from reference TRBV2 and TRBJ1-5, is EPEVTQTPSHQVTQMGQEVILRCVPISNHLYFYWYRQILGQKVEFLVSFYNNEISEKSEIFDDQFSVERPDGSNFTLKIRSTKLEDSAMYFCASSDGGVNQPQHFGDGTRLSIL.

This clone was detected only once. The chain combines TRBV27 with TRBJ1-5, with TRBD1 as a possible D gene (6 bases). The CDR3 consists of 16 residues. Germline V gives CDR1 MNHEY, CDR2 SMNVEV (reference sequence). The V end was cut by 6 bases, the J end by 1 base, with 16 bases between. The CDR3 is CASSLLGAGSNQPQHF. As DNA, the CDR3 is TGTGCCAGCAGCCTCTTGGGGGCTGGGAGCAATCAGCCCCAGCATTTT.

The rearrangement links TRBV9 to TRBJ2-7, with TRBD2 matching 7 bases. In germline, CDR1 is SGDLS, CDR2 YYNGEE. V trimming: 0 bases; J trimming: 1 base; junction bases outside the gene matches: 1. The CDR3 extends over 14 amino acids. This chain's CDR3 is CASSVGGSSYEQYF. The CDR3 DNA follows: TGTGCCAGCAGCGTAGGCGGGAGTTCCTACGAGCAGTACTTC. The full variable domain, in which reference TRBV9 and TRBJ2-7 provide the parts outside the CDR3, is DSGVTQTPKHLITATGQRVTLRCSPRSGDLSVYWYQQSLDQGLQFLIQYYNGEERAKGNILERFSAQQFPDLHSELNLSSLELGDSALYFCASSVGGSSYEQYFGPGTRLTVT.

This clone came up once. The chain couples TRBV6-2 or TRBV6-3 to TRBJ2-1; 8 nucleotides agree with TRBD1. The germline V gene encodes CDR1 MNHEY and CDR2 SVGEGT. The CDR3 is made up of 12 amino acids. V lost 4 bases and J lost 10; bases outside the gene matches: 3. Here the CDR3 reads CASSLQGDEQFF. DNA of the CDR3: TGTGCCAGCAGTTTACAGGGGGACGAGCAGTTCTTC.

The chain combines TRBV25-1 with TRBJ1-2, with D possibly TRBD1 on 6 matching bases. The CDR3 extends over 12 amino acids. CDR1 MGHDK and CDR2 SYGVNS come from the germline V gene. V was shortened by 6 bases and J by 8 bases, with 13 bases between the two germline ends. The CDR3 sequence is CASRGGSEGYTF. CDR3 sequence (DNA): TGTGCCAGCAGAGGGGGTTCCGAAGGCTACACCTTC.

This chain connects TRBV19 to TRBJ1-1; D not resolved. This CDR3 is built from 13 residues. The V gene's germline CDR1 is LNHDA and CDR2 SQIVND (reference sequence). The V and J ends lost 7 bases and 4 bases respectively, with 13 bases between them. The CDR3 sequence is CASTGVEFTEAFF. For the CDR3, the DNA is TGTGCCAGTACCGGGGTTGAGTTCACTGAAGCTTTCTTT.

Worth noting for this clone: The sample carries other DNA sequences with the same CDR3. The genes are TRBV7-2 and TRBJ1-5, with D unclear. The CDR3 has 14 amino acids. Trimming removed 0 bases from V and 2 bases from J, with 5 bases in between. Germline V gives CDR1 SGHTA, CDR2 FQGNSA. DNA of the CDR3: TGTGCCAGCAGCTTAGCTAGAGGCAATCAGCCCCAGCATTTT. Its protein is CASSLARGNQPQHF.

V gene TRBV7-2 combines with J gene TRBJ1-4; perhaps TRBD1 as D (5 bases). Germline V gene lookup returns CDR1 SGHTA and CDR2 FQGNSA. The CDR3 has 13 amino acids. Between the trimmed V and J ends, which lost 1 base and 7 bases, there was a span of 7 bases. CDR3 residues: CASSLGTPEKLFF. The CDR3 nucleotides are TGTGCCAGCAGCTTAGGGACACCTGAAAAACTGTTTTTT.

The V call is TRBV7-9, the J call TRBJ2-3, with D uncertain. The V gene lost 1 base and the J gene lost 13 bases, with 12 bases spanning the gap. This CDR3 spans 12 amino acids. Germline values: CDR1 SEHNR, CDR2 FQNEAQ (reference sequence). The CDR3 region is CASSLGDLAEYF. The DNA of the CDR3 is TGTGCCAGCAGCTTAGGTGACCTCGCGGAGTATTTT.

The chain is built from TRBV5-1 and TRBJ1-5; tentative D call: TRBD1 (6 bases). CDR1 and CDR2 from the germline V gene are SGHRS and YFSETQ. The V gene lost 4 bases and the J gene lost 1 base, with 12 bases spanning the gap. The CDR3 is 15 residues long. The DNA for the CDR3 is TGCGCCAGCAGCGACAGGCCCGGGAGCAATCAGCCCCAGCATTTT. Translating it yields CASSDRPGSNQPQHF.

The rearrangement uses TRBV18 and TRBJ2-5; 9 bases line up with TRBD2. Germline V gene lookup returns CDR1 KGHSH and CDR2 LQKENI. Germline trimming cut 1 base from V and 1 base from J; bases unmatched to any gene: 1. This CDR3 region has 15 residues. The CDR3 DNA reads TGTGCCAGCTCACCACTAGCGGGGGTCCAAGAGACCCAGTACTTC. Translating it yields CASSPLAGVQETQYF.

The chain carries TRBV2 and TRBJ2-6; D may be TRBD2 (7 bases). V lost 4 bases to trimming and J lost 1 base, with 17 bases between them. Germline lookup yields CDR1 SNHLY and CDR2 FYNNEI. The CDR3 covers 18 residues. The DNA for the CDR3 is TGTGCCAGCAGTGGGTATCGGGGGGCCAGGTCTGGGGCCAACGTCCTGACTTTC. Amino acid sequence: CASSGYRGARSGANVLTF.

This clone showed up just a few times. The chain uses TRBV30 and TRBJ1-4; possibly TRBD1 for D (5 bases). Germline V lookup: CDR1 GTSNPN, CDR2 SVGIG (reference sequence). Trimming took 0 bases from V and 7 from J, leaving 18 bases between them. The CDR3 sequence is 16 residues long. CDR3 nucleotide sequence: TGTGCCTGGAGTGTGGGGCTCGGGAGGTTGGGTGAAAAACTGTTTTTT. Translation: CAWSVGLGRLGEKLFF.

The chain carries TRBV10-3 and TRBJ1-1; possibly TRBD1 for D (5 bases). The V and J ends lost 5 bases and 2 bases respectively, with 12 bases between them. From germline, CDR1 is ENHRY and CDR2 SYGVKD. This CDR3 is 14 amino acids long. CDR3 sequence: CAISPTTGNTEAFF. In nucleotides, the CDR3 is TGTGCCATCAGTCCAACTACAGGAAACACTGAAGCTTTCTTT.

The CDR3 DNA is TGTGCCAGCAGCCGGAACGGACAGCCTAATGAAAAACTGTTTTTT. Translation: CASSRNGQPNEKLFF. This sequence joins TRBV14 and TRBJ1-4, with D perhaps TRBD1 (6 bases). V was shortened by 4 bases and J by 3 bases, with 12 bases between the two germline ends. The CDR3 has 15 residues. Per the germline V gene, CDR1 is SGHDN and CDR2 is FVKESK. The full variable domain, with the rest looked up from reference TRBV14 and TRBJ1-4, is EAGVTQFPSHSVIEKGQTVTLRCDPISGHDNLYWYRRVMGKEIKFLLHFVKESKQDESGMPNNRFLAERTGGTYSTLKVQPAELEDSGVYFCASSRNGQPNEKLFFGSGTQLSVL.

The chain is built from TRBV30 and TRBJ2-7, with TRBD2 as a possible D gene (5 bases). The CDR3 extends over 14 amino acids. CDR1 and CDR2 (germline): GTSNPN, SVGIG (reference sequence). V was cut by 5 bases and J by 3 bases, with 17 bases left in between. CDR3 bases: TGTGCCTGGGATACAAGGGCGGCGGGCTACGAGCAGTACTTC. Its protein product is CAWDTRAAGYEQYF.